The 16 T cell receptor beta chains below were found in one sample sequenced in a study of shared clonotypes between healthy human individuals. Naive CD8 cells, CD45RO-negative and positively selected for CCR7, excluded terminally differentiated effector memory CD45RA+ cells. The protocol was immunoSEQ multiplex PCR, while the TCRdb copy is restricted to in-frame clones and leaves out a portion. The data contain about 700,000 clones, just over 90% of them singletons. Sequenced sample: naive CD8+ T cells sorted from blood. The receptors shown here come from a man aged 25-45 years in good health.

The chain is built from TRBV7-3 and TRBJ2-2; the D gene is possibly TRBD2 (5 bases). The V end was cut by 10 bases, the J end by 1 base, with 16 bases between. The CDR3 loop spans 15 amino acids. The germline gives CDR1 SGHTA, CDR2 FQGTGA. CDR3 protein: CATRSGNGNTGELFF. CDR3 nucleotides: TGTGCCACCCGAAGCGGAAATGGGAACACCGGGGAGCTGTTTTTT.

This clone was recorded only once. V and J are TRBV15 and TRBJ2-1; 7 positions agree with TRBD2. The V gene's germline CDR1 is LNHNV and CDR2 YYDKDF (reference sequence). Trimming removed 5 bases from V and 9 bases from J; junction bases left unmatched: 10. The CDR3 loop spans 14 amino acids. The CDR3 bases are TGTGCCACCAGCCCTGACCGAGGCGGGGGTGAGCAGTTCTTC. Translated, it gives CATSPDRGGGEQFF.

This chain joins TRBV10-3 and TRBJ1-4, with 9 bases lining up with TRBD1. The CDR3 is made up of 16 amino acids. V was clipped by 3 bases and J by 10 bases; unmatched bases: 12. Per germline, CDR1 ENHRY and CDR2 SYGVKD. DNA of the CDR3: TGTGCCATCAGTGATACTGCCGGGACAGGGATGTCAAAACTGTTTTTT. Protein product: CAISDTAGTGMSKLFF.

The genes are TRBV4-1 and TRBJ1-4; D remains ambiguous. This CDR3 has 14 amino acids. With 5 bases removed from V and 11 bases from J, the gap between germline ends came to 18 bases. The germline V gene encodes CDR1 MGHRA and CDR2 YSYEKL. The CDR3, as DNA: TGCGCCAGCAGCGAAGCTTTGTTCGTCGGTAAACTGTTTTTT. This sequence encodes CASSEALFVGKLFF.

This chain joins TRBV2 and TRBJ1-4; TRBD1 might be the D (6 bases). The germline gives CDR1 SNHLY, CDR2 FYNNEI. The length of the CDR3 is 16 residues. Trimming left V 4 bases short and J 3 bases short, with 15 bases between. CDR3 loop: CASSGGPGWPNEKLFF. The CDR3 DNA is TGTGCCAGCAGTGGGGGGCCAGGGTGGCCTAATGAAAAACTGTTTTTT.

The rearrangement joins TRBV7-2 to TRBJ2-7; D gene unclear. Trimming took off 2 bases at V and 2 bases at J, with 13 bases between the two ends. The CDR3 extends over 15 amino acids. Germline CDR1 is SGHTA and CDR2 is FQGNSA. The CDR3 region is CASSLFWAETYEQYF. CDR3 bases: TGTGCCAGCAGCTTATTCTGGGCTGAAACCTACGAGCAGTACTTC.

The gene calls are TRBV27 and TRBJ1-1; TRBD1 is a possible D gene (6 bases). V lost 5 bases and J lost 1, with 23 bases in between. CDR1 is MNHEY, CDR2 SMNVEV, per germline (reference sequence). This CDR3 has 18 amino acids. This CDR3 reads CASSTNPTYRQENTEAFF. CDR3 coding DNA: TGTGCCAGCAGTACCAACCCTACCTACCGACAGGAGAACACTGAAGCTTTCTTT.

V and J are TRBV2 and TRBJ1-5; tentative D call: TRBD1 (5 bases). Germline CDR1 is SNHLY and CDR2 is FYNNEI. V lost 2 bases to trimming and J lost 6 bases, with 11 bases between them. The CDR3 is made up of 14 amino acids. The CDR3 sequence is CASSEWGEGQPQHF. CDR3 sequence (DNA): TGTGCCAGCAGTGAATGGGGGGAGGGTCAGCCCCAGCATTTT.

The chain links TRBV7-2 to TRBJ2-5, with D possibly being TRBD1 or TRBD2 (6 bases each). The CDR3 covers 11 residues. Trimming stripped 6 bases from V and 7 bases from J, with 9 bases between. Germline CDR1 and CDR2: SGHTA and FQGNSA. The CDR3 here is CASRQGGTQYF. The CDR3 coding sequence is TGTGCCAGCAGACAGGGAGGGACCCAGTACTTC.

J is TRBJ1-5 and V is TRBV5-1; 8 bases fit TRBD1. The length of the CDR3 is 15 residues. Looked up from germline, CDR1 is SGHRS and CDR2 is YFSETQ. Trimming removed 2 bases from V and 0 bases from J; junction bases left unmatched: 1. The CDR3 sequence: CASSFGQGSNQPQHF. For the CDR3, the DNA is TGCGCCAGCAGCTTCGGACAGGGTAGCAATCAGCCCCAGCATTTT.

The CDR3 loop is CASSLSGQQFF. For the CDR3, the DNA is TGTGCCAGCAGCTTATCCGGCCAGCAGTTCTTC. The rearrangement uses TRBV7-6 and TRBJ2-1, with unresolved D. The V end lost 2 bases, the J end lost 11 bases, and 7 bases lay between the germline ends. This CDR3 region has 11 residues. CDR1 SGHVS and CDR2 FNYEAQ come from the germline V gene.

The J gene is TRBJ2-7, the V gene TRBV4-1, with D perhaps matching TRBD1 or TRBD2 (5 bases each). V lost 3 bases and J 6 bases, leaving 12 bases between the germline ends. Looked up from germline, CDR1 is MGHRA and CDR2 is YSYEKL. CDR3 length: 13 residues. The CDR3 here is CASSQSGPFEQYF. DNA of the CDR3: TGCGCCAGCAGCCAGTCGGGGCCGTTCGAGCAGTACTTC.

The chain combines TRBV29-1 with TRBJ2-5, with no clear D. The tail of the sequence fits TRBJ2-7 better, so the J call may be wrong. The CDR3 is made up of 11 amino acids. CDR1 SQVTM and CDR2 ANQGSEA come from the germline V gene. The CDR3 DNA sequence: TGCAGTGCTTTTGACGGTTACGAGCAGTACTTC. It is translated as CSAFDGYEQYF.

This clone was counted a few times. The chain uses TRBV28 and TRBJ2-1; unclear D gene. V was clipped by 1 base and J by 7 bases, with 11 bases between them. Germline V gives CDR1 MDHEN, CDR2 SYDVKM. The CDR3 covers 14 residues. The CDR3 DNA is TGTGCCAGCAGTTTATTAACGGGTTGGAATGAGCAGTTCTTC. The encoded protein is CASSLLTGWNEQFF.

The chain joins TRBV9 to TRBJ2-5; 10 positions agree with TRBD1. This CDR3 has 17 amino acids. V was clipped by 4 bases and J by 1 base; unmatched bases: 10. Germline V gives CDR1 SGDLS, CDR2 YYNGEE. CDR3 in amino acids: CASSLNPGQGTQETQYF. The CDR3 nucleotides are TGTGCCAGCAGCTTAAACCCGGGACAGGGGACCCAAGAGACCCAGTACTTC.

The chain is built from TRBV30 and TRBJ1-5, with D possibly TRBD1 on 5 matching bases. Trimming pared 0 bases from V and 7 bases from J, leaving 10 bases between. CDR1 GTSNPN and CDR2 SVGIG come from the germline V gene (reference sequence). The CDR3 extends over 13 amino acids. For the CDR3, the DNA is TGTGCCTGGAGTGTATCGGCAGGGCAGCCCCAGCATTTT. This codes for CAWSVSAGQPQHF.